This T cell receptor beta chain was observed in a study of T cell repertoires in aging, cancer and after chemotherapy. Study-level background: Patients with chronic lymphocytic leukemia were sampled before and after fludarabine- or bendamustine-based chemotherapy.

The template was genomic DNA from peripheral blood, not RNA. This clonotype is classed as medium-sized. Its antigen is as yet unknown. Overall study results and limits: In cancer patients, declining TCR diversity with age involved lost richness and lost evenness.

Rearranged V-D-J TRB sequences were amplified with a mixed TRB-A/B primer pool. Using its own MiXCR run on the multiplex PCR reads, TCRdb lists one record per CDR3 protein. The data show 2,000 or so distinct CDR3 sequences, 32% seen once. This CDR3 is built from 15 residues. V was pared by 8 bases and J by 4 bases, with 5 bases of the junction left unmatched. The germline V gene encodes CDR1 MNHEY and CDR2 SVGAGI. The material sequenced was blood. The J gene is TRBJ2-3, the V gene TRBV6-5; 14 positions match TRBD2. The clonotype was recovered from a human donor with a blood cancer. CDR3: CASYGLAGGADTQYF. In DNA form, the CDR3 reads TGTGCCAGCTATGGACTAGCGGGGGGTGCAGATACGCAGTATTTT.